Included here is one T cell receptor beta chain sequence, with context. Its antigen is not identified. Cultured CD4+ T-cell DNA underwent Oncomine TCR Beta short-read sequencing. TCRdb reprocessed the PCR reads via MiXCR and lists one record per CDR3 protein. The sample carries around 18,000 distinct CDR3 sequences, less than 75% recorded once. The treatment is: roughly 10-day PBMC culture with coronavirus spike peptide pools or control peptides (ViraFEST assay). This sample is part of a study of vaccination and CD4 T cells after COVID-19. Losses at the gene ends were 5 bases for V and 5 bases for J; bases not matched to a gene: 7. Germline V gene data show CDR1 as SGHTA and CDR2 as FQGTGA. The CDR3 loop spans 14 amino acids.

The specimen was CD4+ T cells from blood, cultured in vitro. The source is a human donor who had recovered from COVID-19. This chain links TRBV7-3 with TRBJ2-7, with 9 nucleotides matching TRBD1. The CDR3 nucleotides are TGTGCCAGCAGCGCCCAGGGACAGGGCCACGAGCAGTACTTC. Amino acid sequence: CASSAQGQGHEQYF. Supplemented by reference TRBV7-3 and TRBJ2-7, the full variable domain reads GAGVSQTPSNKVTEKGKYVELRCDPISGHTALYWYRQSLGQGPEFLIYFQGTGAADDSGLPNDRFFAVRPEGSVSTLKIQRTERGDSAVYLCASSAQGQGHEQYFGPGTRLTVT.